This T cell receptor (beta chain) stems from a study of cytomegalovirus exposure and HLA in healthy donors. Study summary: HLA-typed donors were the source of about 90 million unique TCRs held in an early data release.

As concerns this clone: The antigen is undetermined. The same CDR3 can be traced to other DNA sequences in this sample.

Study-wide results and limits: Some V segments (TRBV6-2 and TRBV6-3 among them) were excluded as indistinguishable. Researchers reportedly found TCR beta sequences accurately predicted most subjects' HLA-A and HLA-B alleles.

The study ran its PCR with 60 Vbeta and 13 Jbeta primers. The table came from immunoSEQ multiplex PCR; TCRdb's copy has only in-frame clones and leaves some out. The repertoire holds around 100,000 clones, with 74% as singletons. In germline, CDR1 is SGHRS, CDR2 YFSETQ. V lost 0 bases to trimming and J lost 2 bases; unmatched junction nucleotides: 2. There are 16 residues in the CDR3. Healthy people donating bone marrow made up the donors. The chain joins TRBV5-1 to TRBJ2-2; 9 bases are shared with TRBD1. The material sequenced was PBMCs. The sequence was collected from a man in his forties or fifties in good health and CMV-seropositive. CDR3 residues: CASSLAGQGNTGELFF. DNA of the CDR3: TGCGCCAGCAGCTTGGCGGGACAGGGCAACACCGGGGAGCTGTTTTTT.